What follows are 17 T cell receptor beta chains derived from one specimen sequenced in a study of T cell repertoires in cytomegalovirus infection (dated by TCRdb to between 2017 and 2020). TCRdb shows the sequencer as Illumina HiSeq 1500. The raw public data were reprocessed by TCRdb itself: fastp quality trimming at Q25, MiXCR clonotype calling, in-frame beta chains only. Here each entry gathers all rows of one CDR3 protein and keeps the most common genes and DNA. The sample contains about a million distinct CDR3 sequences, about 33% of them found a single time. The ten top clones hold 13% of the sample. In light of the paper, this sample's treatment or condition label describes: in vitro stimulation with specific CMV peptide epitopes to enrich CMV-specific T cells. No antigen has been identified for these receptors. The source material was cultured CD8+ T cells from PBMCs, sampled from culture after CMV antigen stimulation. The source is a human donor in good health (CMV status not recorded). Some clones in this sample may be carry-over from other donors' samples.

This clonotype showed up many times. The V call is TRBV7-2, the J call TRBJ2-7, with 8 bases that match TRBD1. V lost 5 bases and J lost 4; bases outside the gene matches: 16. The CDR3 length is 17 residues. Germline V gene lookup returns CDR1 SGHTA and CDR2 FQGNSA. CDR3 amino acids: CASSHRNLRDRIYEQYF. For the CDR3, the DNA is TGTGCCAGCAGCCATAGAAACCTCCGGGACAGGATTTACGAGCAGTACTTC.

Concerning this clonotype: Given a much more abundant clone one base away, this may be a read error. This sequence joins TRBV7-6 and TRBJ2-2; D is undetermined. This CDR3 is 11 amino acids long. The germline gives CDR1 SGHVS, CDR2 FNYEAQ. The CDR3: CVSRDDGELFF. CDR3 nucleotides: TGTGTCAGCAGAGATGACGGGGAGCTGTTTTTT.

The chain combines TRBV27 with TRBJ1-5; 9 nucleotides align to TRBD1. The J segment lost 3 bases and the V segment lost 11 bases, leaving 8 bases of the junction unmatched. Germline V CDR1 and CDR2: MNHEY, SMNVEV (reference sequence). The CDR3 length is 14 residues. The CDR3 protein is CASKQGADNQPQHF. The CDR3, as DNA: TGTGCCTCGAAACAGGGGGCTGACAATCAGCCCCAGCATTTT.

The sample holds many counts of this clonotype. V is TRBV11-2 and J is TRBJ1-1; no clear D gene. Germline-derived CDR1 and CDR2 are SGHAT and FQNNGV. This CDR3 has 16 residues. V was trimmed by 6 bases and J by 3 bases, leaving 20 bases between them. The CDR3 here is CASRLWATDGDTEAFF. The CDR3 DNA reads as TGTGCCAGCAGATTATGGGCCACCGATGGGGACACTGAAGCTTTCTTT.

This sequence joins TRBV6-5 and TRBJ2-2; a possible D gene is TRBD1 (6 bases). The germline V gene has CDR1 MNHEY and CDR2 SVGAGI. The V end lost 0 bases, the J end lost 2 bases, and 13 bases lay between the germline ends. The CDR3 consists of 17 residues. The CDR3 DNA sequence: TGTGCCAGCAGTTACTCGTCTCAGGGGATTAACACCGGGGAGCTGTTTTTT. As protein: CASSYSSQGINTGELFF.

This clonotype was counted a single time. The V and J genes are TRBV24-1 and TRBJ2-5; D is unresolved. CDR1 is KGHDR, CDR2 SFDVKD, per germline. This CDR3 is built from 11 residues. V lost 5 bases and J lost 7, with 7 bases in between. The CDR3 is CATSAERTQYF. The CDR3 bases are TGTGCCACCAGTGCAGAACGGACCCAGTACTTC.

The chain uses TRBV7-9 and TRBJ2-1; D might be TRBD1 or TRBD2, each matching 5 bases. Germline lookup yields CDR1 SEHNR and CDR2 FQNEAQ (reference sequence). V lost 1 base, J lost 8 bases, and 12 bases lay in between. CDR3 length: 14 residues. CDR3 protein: CASSLEGRDHEQFF. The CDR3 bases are TGTGCCAGCAGCTTAGAAGGTCGGGACCATGAGCAGTTCTTC.

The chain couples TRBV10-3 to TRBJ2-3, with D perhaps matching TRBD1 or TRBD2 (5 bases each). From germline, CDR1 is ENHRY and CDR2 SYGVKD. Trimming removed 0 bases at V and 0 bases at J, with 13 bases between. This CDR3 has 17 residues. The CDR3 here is CAISESSSGLSTDTQYF. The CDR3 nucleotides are TGTGCCATCAGTGAGTCGTCCTCGGGGCTTAGCACAGATACGCAGTATTTT.

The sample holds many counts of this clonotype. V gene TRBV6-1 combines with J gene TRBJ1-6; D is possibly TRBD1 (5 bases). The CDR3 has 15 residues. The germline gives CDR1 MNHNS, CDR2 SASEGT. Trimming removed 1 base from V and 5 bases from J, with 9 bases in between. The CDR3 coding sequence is TGTGCCAGCAGTGAAGATAGGGACCATAATTCACCCCTCCACTTT. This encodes CASSEDRDHNSPLHF.

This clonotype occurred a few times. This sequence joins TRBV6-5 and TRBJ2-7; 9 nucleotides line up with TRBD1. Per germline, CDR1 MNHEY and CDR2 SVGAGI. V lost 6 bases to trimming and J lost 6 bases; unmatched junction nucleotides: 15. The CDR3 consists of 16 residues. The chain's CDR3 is CASRINHRDRESEQYF. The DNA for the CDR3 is TGTGCCAGCAGGATAAACCACCGGGACAGGGAATCCGAGCAGTACTTC.

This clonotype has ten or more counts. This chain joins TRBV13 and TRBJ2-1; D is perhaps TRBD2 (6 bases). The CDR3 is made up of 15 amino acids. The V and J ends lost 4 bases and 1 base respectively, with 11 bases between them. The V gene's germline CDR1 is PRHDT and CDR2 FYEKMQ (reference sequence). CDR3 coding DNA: TGTGCCAGCAGCTCGACTAGGCGGTCCTACAATGAGCAGTTCTTC. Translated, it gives CASSSTRRSYNEQFF.

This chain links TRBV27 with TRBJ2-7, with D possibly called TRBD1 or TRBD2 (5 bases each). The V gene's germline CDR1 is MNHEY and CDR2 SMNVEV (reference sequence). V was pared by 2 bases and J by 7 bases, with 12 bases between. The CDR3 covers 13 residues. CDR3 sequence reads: CASSLRIWGEQYF. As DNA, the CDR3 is TGTGCCAGCAGTTTACGTATATGGGGGGAGCAGTACTTC.

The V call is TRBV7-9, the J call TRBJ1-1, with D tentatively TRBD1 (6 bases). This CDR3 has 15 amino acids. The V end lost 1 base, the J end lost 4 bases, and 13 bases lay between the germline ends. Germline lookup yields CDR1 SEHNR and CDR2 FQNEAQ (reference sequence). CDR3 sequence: CASSLGRGTSTEAFF. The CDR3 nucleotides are TGTGCCAGCAGCTTAGGTAGGGGGACGAGCACTGAAGCTTTCTTT.

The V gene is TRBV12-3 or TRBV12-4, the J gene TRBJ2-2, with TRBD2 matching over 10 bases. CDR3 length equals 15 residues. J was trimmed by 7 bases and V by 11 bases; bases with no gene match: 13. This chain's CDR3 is CAAEKSGGANGELFF. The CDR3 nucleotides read TGTGCCGCGGAGAAGAGCGGGGGGGCCAACGGGGAGCTGTTTTTT.

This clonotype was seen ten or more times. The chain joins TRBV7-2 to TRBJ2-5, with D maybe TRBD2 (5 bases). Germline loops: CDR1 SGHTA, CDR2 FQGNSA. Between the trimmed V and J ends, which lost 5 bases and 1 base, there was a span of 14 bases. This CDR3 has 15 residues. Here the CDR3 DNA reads TGTGCCAGCAGCCGCTCGGGGTACATCCAAGAGACCCAGTACTTC. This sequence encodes CASSRSGYIQETQYF.

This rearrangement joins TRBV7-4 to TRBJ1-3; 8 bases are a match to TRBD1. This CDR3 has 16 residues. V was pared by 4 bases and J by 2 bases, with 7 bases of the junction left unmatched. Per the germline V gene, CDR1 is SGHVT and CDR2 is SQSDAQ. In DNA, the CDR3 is TGTGCCAGCAGCTCTGGACAGGGAACTCCTGGAAACACCATATATTTT. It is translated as CASSSGQGTPGNTIYF.

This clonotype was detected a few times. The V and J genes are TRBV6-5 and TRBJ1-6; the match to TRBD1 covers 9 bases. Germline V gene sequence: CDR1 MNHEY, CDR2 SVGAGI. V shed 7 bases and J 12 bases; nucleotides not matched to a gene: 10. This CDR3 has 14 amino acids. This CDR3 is CASTMGTGLGPLHF. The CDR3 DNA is TGTGCCAGCACCATGGGGACAGGGCTCGGACCCCTCCACTTT.